What follows is one TCR beta chain and its context. This clonotype was recorded at least ten times. This receptor's antigen is unknown. Base-call qualities are not available, and no considerably larger clone is one nucleotide away. The data are from a study of T-cell reconstitution after alpha-beta-depleted transplantation in children (dated by TCRdb to about 2016). Context from the whole study: Using TCR repertoire profiling, the study followed T-cell immune reconstitution in a quantitative way in children after TCRalphabeta/CD19-depleted allogeneic hematopoietic cell transplantation.

At the junction V is shortened by 6 bases and J by 4 bases; bases outside the gene matches: 6. CDR1 MNHEY and CDR2 SVGAGI were looked up in the germline V gene. Counted from cysteine to phenylalanine, this CDR3 has 14 amino acids. Only the CDR3 part of the read is kept: 42 bases, read in frame from the first base. The library was made by PCR. Reads for this sample came from an Illumina HiSeq 2500. TCR libraries were prepared with molecular barcoding, using unique molecular identifiers to normalize TCRbeta repertoire quantification. TCRdb cleaned the public reads at Q25 with fastp, built clones with MiXCR and kept in-frame beta chains. Every distinct CDR3 protein forms one entry, paired with its most common genes and DNA. The sample contains about 600,000 distinct CDR3 sequences, under 25% of them found a single time. 12% to 15% of the sample goes to the ten largest clones. This specimen's treatment or condition label, per the study, means: allogeneic hematopoietic cell transplantation with graft depleted of TCRalphabeta T cells and CD19 B cells. Transplant recipients were children who received TCRalphabeta/CD19-depleted allogeneic hematopoietic cell grafts.

The study at large found these results: Hyperexpanded clone frequencies declined over subsequent months; after one year, T-cell counts and TCRbeta diversity were mostly attributed to newly produced T cells. About two months after transplant, the apparently early recovery of alphabetaT-cell counts reportedly depended on just several hundred clones that had expanded rapidly and came from non-depleted graft cells. In some patients, the high TCRbeta diversity seen at day 60 was put down to recipient T cells and intrathymic progenitors that had survived conditioning.

This receptor was taken from a boy less than two years old who had a stem cell transplant for acute myeloid leukemia, so the T cells may come from the graft donor. The material was PBMCs, mostly from graft donor cells, obtained 360 days after TCRalphabeta/CD19-depleted stem cell transplant. This sequence uses TRBV6-5 and TRBJ1-3, and 7 junction bases match TRBD1. Here the CDR3 is given as CASRLGQLGNTIYF. The base sequence is TGTGCCAGCAGGCTGGGACAGTTAGGAAACACCATATATTTT.